The clone carrying this TCR beta chain was seen at least ten times. Antigen unknown. The CDR3 consists of 15 residues. The ends were cut back, 0 bases at V and 0 bases at J, with 7 bases in the middle. Germline loops: CDR1 SGDLS, CDR2 YYNGEE. TCRdb re-called the 5' RACE reads through MiXCR, storing one row per CDR3 protein. Seen here are some 690,000 distinct CDR3 sequences, 21% observed once, and the top ten hold approximately 4.5%. The data were taken from a study of identical twins. Study outcomes and limitations: There was more out-of-frame TCR alpha sharing in monozygotic twins than models estimated.

This sample also belongs to another study, concerning T cells expressing NK-cell markers. In that study: There were seven HCMV-seropositive donors and one seronegative donor among the eight sequenced.

This TCR came from a woman between 18 and 29 years old in good health. The J gene is TRBJ2-1, the V gene TRBV9; TRBD2 might be the D (5 bases). Material: PBMCs. The DNA of the CDR3 is TGTGCCAGCAGCGTAGTGGGGAGCTCCTACAATGAGCAGTTCTTC. It encodes CASSVVGSSYNEQFF.